Listed below are T cell receptor beta chains from one sample, sequenced in a study of early stage breast cancer tumors. Libraries were prepared by immunoSEQ multiplex PCR; TCRdb keeps only in-frame clonotypes and omits some of them. The repertoire holds roughly 58,000 clones, with over 80% as singletons. Material for sequencing was blood. The receptors come from an older person with breast cancer. Both conserved end residues are part of each CDR3. The D gene is left open where the match is weak. The listing skips clone size in some rows; elsewhere it reads once, few, many or a size class.

abundance: NA
d_gene: NA
j_gene: TRBJ1-6
len: 15
v_gene: TRBV9
CDR3nt: TGTGCCAGCAGTGAACAGGTGGTAAATAATTCACCCCTCCACTTT
CDR3aa: CASSEQVVNNSPLHF

abundance: once
d_gene: NA
j_gene: TRBJ2-1
len: 13
v_gene: TRBV5-1
CDR3nt: TGCGCCAGCAGCTTGGGGCTAGTTGGTGAGCAGTTCTTC
CDR3aa: CASSLGLVGEQFF

abundance: NA
d_gene: NA
j_gene: TRBJ1-1
len: 14
v_gene: TRBV4-3
CDR3nt: TGCGCCAGCAGCCCAGGTGACGGGGGAACTGAAGCTTTCTTT
CDR3aa: CASSPGDGGTEAFF

abundance: NA
d_gene: NA
j_gene: TRBJ1-1
len: 14
v_gene: TRBV7-2
CDR3nt: TGTGCCAGCAGCTTAGACAGGCTGGACACTGAAGCTTTCTTT
CDR3aa: CASSLDRLDTEAFF

abundance: NA
d_gene: TRBD2
j_gene: TRBJ2-1
len: 18
v_gene: TRBV28
CDR3nt: TGTGCCAGCAGTCCCAGACTAGCGGGAGGGCCTGGGTTCAACGAGCAGTTCTTC
CDR3aa: CASSPRLAGGPGFNEQFF

abundance: NA
d_gene: TRBD1
j_gene: TRBJ1-4
len: 17
v_gene: TRBV4-2
CDR3nt: TGTGCCAGCAGCCAAGATATCTCGACAGGGTACTATGAAAAACTGTTTTTT
CDR3aa: CASSQDISTGYYEKLFF

abundance: NA
d_gene: NA
j_gene: TRBJ1-2
len: 15
v_gene: TRBV10-3
CDR3nt: TGTGCCATCAGTGAGTCGCGGGGAGGTGACTATGGCTACACCTTC
CDR3aa: CAISESRGGDYGYTF

abundance: NA
d_gene: NA
j_gene: TRBJ1-1
len: 14
v_gene: TRBV4-1
CDR3nt: TGCGCCAGCAGCCAAGGGGGAGTTCGGACTGAAGCTTTCTTT
CDR3aa: CASSQGGVRTEAFF

abundance: NA
d_gene: TRBD1
j_gene: TRBJ1-3
len: 14
v_gene: TRBV30
CDR3nt: TGTGCCTGGGGGGACAGTGCCTCTGGAAACACCATATATTTT
CDR3aa: CAWGDSASGNTIYF

abundance: NA
d_gene: TRBD1
j_gene: TRBJ2-7
len: 14
v_gene: TRBV6-4
CDR3nt: TGTGCCAGCAGAACTTGGGACAGGGAATACGAGCAGTACTTC
CDR3aa: CASRTWDREYEQYF

abundance: NA
d_gene: TRBD1
j_gene: TRBJ2-5
len: 15
v_gene: TRBV5-1
CDR3nt: TGCGCCAGCAGCTTAGCCCAGGGGGACGGGGAGACCCAGTACTTC
CDR3aa: CASSLAQGDGETQYF